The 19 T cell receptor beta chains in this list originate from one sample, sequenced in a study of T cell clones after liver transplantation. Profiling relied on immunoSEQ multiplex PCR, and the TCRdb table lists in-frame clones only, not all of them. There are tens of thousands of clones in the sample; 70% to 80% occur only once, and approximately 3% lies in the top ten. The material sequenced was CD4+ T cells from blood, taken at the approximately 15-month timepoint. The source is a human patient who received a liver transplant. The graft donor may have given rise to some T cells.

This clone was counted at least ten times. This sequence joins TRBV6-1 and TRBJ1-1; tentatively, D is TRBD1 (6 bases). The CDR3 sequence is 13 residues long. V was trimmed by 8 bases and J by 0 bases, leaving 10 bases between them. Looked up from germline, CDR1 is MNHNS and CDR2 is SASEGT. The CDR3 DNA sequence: TGTGCCAGCGGGGGACAATTGAACACTGAAGCTTTCTTT. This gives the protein CASGGQLNTEAFF.

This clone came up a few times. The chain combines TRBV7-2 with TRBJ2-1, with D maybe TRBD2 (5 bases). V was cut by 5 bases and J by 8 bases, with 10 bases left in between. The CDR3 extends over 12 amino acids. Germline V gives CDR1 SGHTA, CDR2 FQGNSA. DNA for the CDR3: TGTGCCAGCAGCCCCCCGAGGGATGAGCAGTTCTTC. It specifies CASSPPRDEQFF.

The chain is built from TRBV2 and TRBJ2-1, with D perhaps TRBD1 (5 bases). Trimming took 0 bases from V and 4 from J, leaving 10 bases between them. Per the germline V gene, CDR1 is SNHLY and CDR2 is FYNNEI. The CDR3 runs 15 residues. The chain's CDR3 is CASSEARGPYNEQFF. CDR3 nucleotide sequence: TGTGCCAGCAGTGAAGCTAGGGGCCCGTACAATGAGCAGTTCTTC.

The CDR3 nucleotides are TGTGCCAGCAGCGGGGACGGGGGGCGCAGAGAGACCCAGTACTTC. Translation gives CASSGDGGRRETQYF. The chain is built from TRBV7-2 and TRBJ2-5; possible D gene TRBD2, 7 bases. The CDR3 is 15 residues long. The germline V gene has CDR1 SGHTA and CDR2 FQGNSA. Trimming took 5 bases from V and 4 from J, leaving 17 bases between them.

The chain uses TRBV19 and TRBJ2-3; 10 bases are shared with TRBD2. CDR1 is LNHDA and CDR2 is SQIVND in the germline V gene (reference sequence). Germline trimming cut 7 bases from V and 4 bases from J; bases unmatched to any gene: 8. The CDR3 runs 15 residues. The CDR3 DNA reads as TGTGCCAGTACCCGCTTAGCGGGGGGATCAGATACGCAGTATTTT. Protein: CASTRLAGGSDTQYF. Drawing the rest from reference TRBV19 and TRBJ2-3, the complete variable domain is DGGITQSPKYLFRKEGQNVTLSCEQNLNHDAMYWYRQDPGQGLRLIYYSQIVNDFQKGDIAEGYSVSREKKESFPLTVTSAQKNPTAFYLCASTRLAGGSDTQYFGPGTRLTVL.

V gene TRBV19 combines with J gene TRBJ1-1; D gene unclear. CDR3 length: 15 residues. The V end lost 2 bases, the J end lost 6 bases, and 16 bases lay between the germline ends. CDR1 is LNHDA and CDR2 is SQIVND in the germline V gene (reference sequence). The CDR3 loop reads CASSIIDTRGAEAFF. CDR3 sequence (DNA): TGTGCCAGTAGTATAATAGACACCCGAGGCGCTGAAGCTTTCTTT.

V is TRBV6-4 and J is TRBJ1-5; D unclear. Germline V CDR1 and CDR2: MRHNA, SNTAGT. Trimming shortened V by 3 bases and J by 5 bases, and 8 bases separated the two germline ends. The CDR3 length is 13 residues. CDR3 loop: CASSEAWDQPQHF. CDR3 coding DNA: TGTGCCAGCAGTGAGGCTTGGGATCAGCCCCAGCATTTT.

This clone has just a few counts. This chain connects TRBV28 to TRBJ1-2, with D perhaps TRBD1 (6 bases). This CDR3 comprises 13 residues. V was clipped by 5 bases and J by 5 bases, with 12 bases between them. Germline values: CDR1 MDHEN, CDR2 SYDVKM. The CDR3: CASSTYREYGYTF. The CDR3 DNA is TGTGCCAGCAGTACGTACAGGGAATATGGCTACACCTTC.

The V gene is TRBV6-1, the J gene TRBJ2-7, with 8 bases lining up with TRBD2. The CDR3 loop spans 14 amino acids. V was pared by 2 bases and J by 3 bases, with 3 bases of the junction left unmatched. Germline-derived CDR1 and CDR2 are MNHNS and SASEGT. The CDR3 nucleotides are TGTGCCAGCAGTGAACGGGAGGGGGGCTACGAGCAGTACTTC. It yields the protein CASSEREGGYEQYF.

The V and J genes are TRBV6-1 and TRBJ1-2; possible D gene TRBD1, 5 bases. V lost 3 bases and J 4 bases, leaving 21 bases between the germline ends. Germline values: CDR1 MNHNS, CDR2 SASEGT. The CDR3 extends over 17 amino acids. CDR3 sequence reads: CASSDLLQVPRGYGYTF. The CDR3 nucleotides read TGTGCCAGCAGTGACCTATTACAGGTCCCTAGGGGCTATGGCTACACCTTC.

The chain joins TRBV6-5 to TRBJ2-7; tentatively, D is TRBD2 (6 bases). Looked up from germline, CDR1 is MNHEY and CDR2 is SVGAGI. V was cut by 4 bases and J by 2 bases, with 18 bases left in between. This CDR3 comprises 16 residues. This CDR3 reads CASSWTQGGETYEQYF. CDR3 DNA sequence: TGTGCCAGCAGTTGGACCCAGGGCGGGGAAACCTACGAGCAGTACTTC.

The chain's CDR3 is CASSRGRASGNEQFF. As DNA, the CDR3 is TGTGCCAGCAGCCGCGGGAGGGCCTCCGGCAATGAGCAGTTCTTC. This chain uses TRBV7-9 with TRBJ2-1, with 9 positions matching TRBD2. Germline V gene data show CDR1 as SEHNR and CDR2 as FQNEAQ (reference sequence). J was trimmed by 6 bases and V by 5 bases; bases with no gene match: 8. This CDR3 is built from 15 residues.

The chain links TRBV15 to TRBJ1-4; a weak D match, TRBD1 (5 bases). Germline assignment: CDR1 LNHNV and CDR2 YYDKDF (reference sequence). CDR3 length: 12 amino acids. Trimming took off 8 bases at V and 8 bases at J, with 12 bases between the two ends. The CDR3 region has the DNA TGTGCCACCCAAAGACGGGGGGAAAAACTGTTTTTT. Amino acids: CATQRRGEKLFF.

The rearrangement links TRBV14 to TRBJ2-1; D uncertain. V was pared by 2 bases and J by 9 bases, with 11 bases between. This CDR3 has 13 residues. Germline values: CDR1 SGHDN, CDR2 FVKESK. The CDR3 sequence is CASSQITHGEQFF. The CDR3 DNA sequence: TGTGCCAGCAGCCAAATAACGCACGGTGAGCAGTTCTTC.

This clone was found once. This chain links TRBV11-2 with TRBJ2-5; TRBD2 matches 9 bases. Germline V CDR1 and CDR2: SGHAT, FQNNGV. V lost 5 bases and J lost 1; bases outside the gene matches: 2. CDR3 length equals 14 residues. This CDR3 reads CASSRAGGQETQYF. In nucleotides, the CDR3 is TGTGCCAGCAGCCGAGCGGGGGGCCAAGAGACCCAGTACTTC.

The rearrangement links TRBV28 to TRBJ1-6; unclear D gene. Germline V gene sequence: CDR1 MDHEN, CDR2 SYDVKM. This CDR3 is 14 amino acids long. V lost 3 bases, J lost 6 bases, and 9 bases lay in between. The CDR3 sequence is CASSLGGTNSPLHF. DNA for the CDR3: TGTGCCAGCAGTTTGGGAGGAACTAATTCACCCCTCCACTTT.

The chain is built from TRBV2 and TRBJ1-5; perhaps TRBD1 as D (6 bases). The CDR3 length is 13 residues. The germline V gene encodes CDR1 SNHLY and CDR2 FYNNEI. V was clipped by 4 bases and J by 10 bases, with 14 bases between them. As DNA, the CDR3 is TGTGCCAGCAGTGGGGATACGGGACAACCCCAGCATTTT. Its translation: CASSGDTGQPQHF.

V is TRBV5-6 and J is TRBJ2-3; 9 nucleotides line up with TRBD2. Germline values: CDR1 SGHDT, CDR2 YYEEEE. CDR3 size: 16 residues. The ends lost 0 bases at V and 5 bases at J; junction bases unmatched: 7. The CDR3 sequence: CASSLVSGGGKDTQYF. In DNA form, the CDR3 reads TGTGCCAGCAGCTTGGTTAGCGGGGGAGGAAAAGATACGCAGTATTTT.

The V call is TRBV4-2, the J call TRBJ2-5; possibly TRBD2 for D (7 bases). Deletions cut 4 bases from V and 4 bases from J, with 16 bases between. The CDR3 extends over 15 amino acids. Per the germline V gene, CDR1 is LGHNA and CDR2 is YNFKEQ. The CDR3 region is CASSPSPGGGETQYF. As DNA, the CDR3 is TGTGCCAGCAGCCCCAGTCCGGGGGGCGGAGAGACCCAGTACTTC.